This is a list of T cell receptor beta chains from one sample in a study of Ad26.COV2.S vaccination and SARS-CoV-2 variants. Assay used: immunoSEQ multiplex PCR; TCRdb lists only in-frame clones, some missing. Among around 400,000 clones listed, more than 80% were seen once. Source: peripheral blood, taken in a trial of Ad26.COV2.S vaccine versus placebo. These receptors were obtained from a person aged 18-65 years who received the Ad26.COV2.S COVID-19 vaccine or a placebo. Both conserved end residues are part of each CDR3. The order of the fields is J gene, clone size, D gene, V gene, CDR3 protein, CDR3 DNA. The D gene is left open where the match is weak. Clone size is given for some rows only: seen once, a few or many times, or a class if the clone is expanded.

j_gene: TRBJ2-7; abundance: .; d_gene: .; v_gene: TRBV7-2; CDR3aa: CASNRPDSYEQYF; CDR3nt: TGTGCCAGCAACCGACCGGACAGTTACGAGCAGTACTTC
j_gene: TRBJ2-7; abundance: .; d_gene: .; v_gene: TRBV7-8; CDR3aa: CASSLLGFEQYF; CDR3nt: TGTGCCAGCAGCTTACTAGGGTTCGAGCAGTACTTC
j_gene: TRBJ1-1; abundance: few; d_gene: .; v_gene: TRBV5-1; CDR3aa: CASSLDVNTEAFF; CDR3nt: TGCGCCAGCAGCTTGGACGTGAACACTGAAGCTTTCTTT
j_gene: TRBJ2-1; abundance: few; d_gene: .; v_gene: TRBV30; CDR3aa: CAWSLLNEQFF; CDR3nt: TGTGCCTGGAGTCTTTTAAATGAGCAGTTCTTC
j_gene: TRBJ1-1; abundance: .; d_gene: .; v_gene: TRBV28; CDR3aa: CASSFMRGVTEAFF; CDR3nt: TGTGCCAGCAGTTTTATGCGAGGGGTTACTGAAGCTTTCTTT
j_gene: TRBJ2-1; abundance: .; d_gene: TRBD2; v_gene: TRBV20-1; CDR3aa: CSASGREEGFF; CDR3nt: TGCAGTGCTAGTGGGCGGGAGGAGGGGTTCTTC
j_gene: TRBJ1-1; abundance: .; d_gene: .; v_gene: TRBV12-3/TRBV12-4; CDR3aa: CASNRQMNTEAFF; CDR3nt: TGTGCCAGCAACCGACAGATGAACACTGAAGCTTTCTTT
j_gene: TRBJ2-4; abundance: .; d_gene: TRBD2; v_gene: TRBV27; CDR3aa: CAIPPGLAGGKNIQYF; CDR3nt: TGTGCCATCCCACCGGGACTAGCGGGAGGCAAAAACATTCAGTACTTC
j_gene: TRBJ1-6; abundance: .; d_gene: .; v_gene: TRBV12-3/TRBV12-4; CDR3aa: CASSSGQVSPLHF; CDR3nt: TGTGCCAGCAGTTCGGGACAAGTTTCACCCCTCCACTTT
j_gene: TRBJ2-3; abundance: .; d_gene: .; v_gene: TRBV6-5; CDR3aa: CASSYGPSTDTQYF; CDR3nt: TGTGCCAGCAGTTACGGGCCAAGCACAGATACGCAGTATTTT
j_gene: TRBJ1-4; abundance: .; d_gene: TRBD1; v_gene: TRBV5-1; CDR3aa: CASSFLGGQGNEKLFF; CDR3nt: TGCGCCAGCAGCTTTTTAGGGGGACAGGGTAATGAAAAACTGTTTTTT
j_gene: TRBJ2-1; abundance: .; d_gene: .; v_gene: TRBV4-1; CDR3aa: CASSRNPTLGSYNEQFF; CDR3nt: TGCGCCAGCAGCCGAAACCCAACACTAGGCTCCTACAATGAGCAGTTCTTC
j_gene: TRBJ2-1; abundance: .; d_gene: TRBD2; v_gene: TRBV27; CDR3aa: CASSYGTTSYNEQFF; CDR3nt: TGTGCCAGCAGTTACGGGACTACCTCCTACAATGAGCAGTTCTTC
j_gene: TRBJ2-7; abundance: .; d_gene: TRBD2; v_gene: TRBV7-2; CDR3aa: CASSAGTSGMGYEQYF; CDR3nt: TGTGCCAGCAGTGCCGGGACTAGCGGGATGGGCTACGAGCAGTACTTC
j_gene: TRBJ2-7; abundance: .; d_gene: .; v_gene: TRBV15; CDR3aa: CATSVRRPYEQYF; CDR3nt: TGTGCCACCAGCGTGAGGCGTCCCTACGAGCAGTACTTC
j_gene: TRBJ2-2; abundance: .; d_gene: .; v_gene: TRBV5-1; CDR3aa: CASSLVGSPTGTGELFF; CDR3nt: TGCGCCAGCAGCTTGGTTGGCAGCCCCACGGGGACCGGGGAGCTGTTTTTT
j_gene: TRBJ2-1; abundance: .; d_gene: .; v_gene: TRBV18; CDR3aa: CASSPPAGPDEQFF; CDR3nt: TGTGCCAGCTCACCGCCAGCAGGGCCCGATGAGCAGTTCTTC
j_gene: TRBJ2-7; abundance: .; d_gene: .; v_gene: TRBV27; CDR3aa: CASSHKEGRAHEQYF; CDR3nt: TGTGCCAGCAGTCATAAGGAGGGCCGCGCCCACGAGCAGTACTTC
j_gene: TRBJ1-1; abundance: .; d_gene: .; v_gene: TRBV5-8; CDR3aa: CASSSDGQSGPKNTEAFF; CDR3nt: TGTGCCAGCAGCTCCGACGGACAGTCGGGACCTAAGAACACTGAAGCTTTCTTT
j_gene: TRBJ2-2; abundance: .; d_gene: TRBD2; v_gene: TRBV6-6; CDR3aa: CASSQRTSGNTGELFF; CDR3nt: TGTGCCAGCAGTCAACGGACTAGCGGAAACACCGGGGAGCTGTTTTTT
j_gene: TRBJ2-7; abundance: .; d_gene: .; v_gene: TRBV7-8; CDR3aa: CASSRGQAEQYF; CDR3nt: TGTGCCAGCAGCCGGGGGCAGGCCGAGCAGTACTTC
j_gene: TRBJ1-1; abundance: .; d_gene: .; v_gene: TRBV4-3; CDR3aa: CASSQAGNTEAFF; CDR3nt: TGCGCCAGCAGCCAAGCTGGGAACACTGAAGCTTTCTTT
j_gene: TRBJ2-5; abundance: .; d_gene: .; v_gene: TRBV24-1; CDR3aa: CATSDSIETQYF; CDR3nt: TGTGCCACCAGTGATTCAATAGAGACCCAGTACTTC
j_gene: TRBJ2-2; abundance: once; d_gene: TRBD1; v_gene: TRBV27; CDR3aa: CASSLLYRGRLAEHTGELFF; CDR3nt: TGTGCCAGCAGTTTATTATACAGGGGGCGTCTAGCGGAGCACACCGGGGAGCTGTTTTTT
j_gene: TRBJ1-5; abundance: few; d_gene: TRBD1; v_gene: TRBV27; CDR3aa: CASSPTGTGFQPQHF; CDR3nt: TGTGCCAGCAGTCCAACCGGGACAGGGTTTCAGCCCCAGCATTTT
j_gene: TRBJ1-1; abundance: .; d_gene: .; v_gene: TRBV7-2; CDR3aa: CASSLKVNTEAFF; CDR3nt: TGTGCCAGCAGCTTAAAAGTAAACACTGAAGCTTTCTTT
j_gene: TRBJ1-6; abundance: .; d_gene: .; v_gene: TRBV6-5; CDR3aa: CASSYSVRVGNSPLHF; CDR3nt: TGTGCCAGCAGTTACTCGGTCAGGGTGGGAAATTCACCCCTCCACTTT
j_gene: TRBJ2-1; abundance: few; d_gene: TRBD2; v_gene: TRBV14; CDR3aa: CASSHNIPFGGRASLNEQFF; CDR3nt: TGTGCCAGCAGCCACAATATCCCCTTTGGGGGGAGGGCCAGTTTAAATGAGCAGTTCTTC
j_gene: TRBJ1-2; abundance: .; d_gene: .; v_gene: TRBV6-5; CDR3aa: CASSYGGQGIYGYTF; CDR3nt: TGTGCCAGCAGTTATGGGGGCCAGGGAATTTATGGCTACACCTTC
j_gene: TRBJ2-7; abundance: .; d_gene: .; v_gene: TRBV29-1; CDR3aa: CSAGWRVGSSYEQYF; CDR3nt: TGCAGCGCCGGCTGGAGGGTGGGGAGCTCCTACGAGCAGTACTTC
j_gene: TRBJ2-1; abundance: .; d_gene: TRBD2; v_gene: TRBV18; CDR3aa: CASSPTSGPYNEQFF; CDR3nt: TGTGCCAGCTCACCGACTAGCGGACCCTACAATGAGCAGTTCTTC
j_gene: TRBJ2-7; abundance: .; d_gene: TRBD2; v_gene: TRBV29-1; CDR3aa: CSVELWAAGGSEQYF; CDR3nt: TGCAGCGTTGAATTGTGGGCGGCGGGAGGCAGTGAGCAGTACTTC
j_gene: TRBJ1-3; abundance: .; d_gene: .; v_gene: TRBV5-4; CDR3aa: CASSLAGNTIYF; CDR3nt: TGTGCCAGCAGCTTGGCTGGAAACACCATATATTTT
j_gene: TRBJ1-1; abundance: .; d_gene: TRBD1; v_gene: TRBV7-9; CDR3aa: CASSLSGLRAGGTEAFF; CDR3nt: TGTGCCAGCAGCTTAAGTGGGCTAAGGGCAGGGGGAACTGAAGCTTTCTTT
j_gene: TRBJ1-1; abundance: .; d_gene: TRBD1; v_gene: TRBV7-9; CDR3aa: CASSLRQGMNTEAFF; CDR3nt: TGTGCCAGCAGCTTACGACAGGGGATGAACACTGAAGCTTTCTTT
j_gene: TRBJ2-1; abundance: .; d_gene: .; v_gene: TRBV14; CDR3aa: CASSHGLGTTPYNEQFF; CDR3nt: TGTGCCAGCAGCCATGGGTTAGGAACAACCCCCTACAATGAGCAGTTCTTC
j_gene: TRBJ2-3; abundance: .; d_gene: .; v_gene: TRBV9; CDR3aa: CASSLTDSGAQPDTQYF; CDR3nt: TGTGCCAGCAGCCTCACCGATAGCGGAGCCCAACCAGATACGCAGTATTTT
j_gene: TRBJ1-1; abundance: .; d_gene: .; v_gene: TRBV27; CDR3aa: CATTPLDRGITEAFF; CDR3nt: TGTGCCACCACTCCCTTAGATAGGGGAATTACTGAAGCTTTCTTT
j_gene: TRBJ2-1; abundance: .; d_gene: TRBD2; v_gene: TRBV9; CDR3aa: CASSVGTSGTSSYNEQFF; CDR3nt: TGTGCCAGCAGCGTAGGGACTAGCGGGACGAGCTCCTACAATGAGCAGTTCTTC
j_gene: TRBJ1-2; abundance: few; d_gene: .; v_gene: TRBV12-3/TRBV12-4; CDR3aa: CASSATQRDGYTF; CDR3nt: TGTGCCAGCAGTGCTACCCAGAGAGATGGCTACACCTTC
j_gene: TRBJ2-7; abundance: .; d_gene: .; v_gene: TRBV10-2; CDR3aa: CASSPRIVGSSYEQYF; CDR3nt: TGCGCCAGCAGCCCAAGGATCGTTGGAAGCTCCTACGAGCAGTACTTC
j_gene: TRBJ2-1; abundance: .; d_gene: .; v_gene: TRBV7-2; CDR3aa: CASSLLPPMNEQFF; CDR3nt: TGTGCCAGCAGCTTACTCCCCCCTATGAATGAGCAGTTCTTC
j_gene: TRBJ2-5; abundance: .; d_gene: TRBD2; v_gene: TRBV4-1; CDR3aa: CASSQKASGGPRETQYF; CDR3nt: TGCGCCAGCAGCCAAAAGGCCTCGGGGGGACCCAGGGAGACCCAGTACTTC
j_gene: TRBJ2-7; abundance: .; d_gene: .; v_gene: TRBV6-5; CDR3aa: CASSYSIISHEQYF; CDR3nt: TGTGCCAGCAGTTACTCGATAATCTCCCACGAGCAGTACTTC
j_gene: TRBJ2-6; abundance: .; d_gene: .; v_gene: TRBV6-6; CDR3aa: CASSHIQGIVSGNVLTF; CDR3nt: TGTGCCAGCAGTCACATACAGGGTATCGTTAGTGGCAACGTCCTGACTTTC
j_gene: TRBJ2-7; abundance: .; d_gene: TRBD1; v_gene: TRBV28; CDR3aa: CASSYGTDYYIYEQYF; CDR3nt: TGTGCCAGCAGTTACGGGACAGATTATTATATTTACGAGCAGTACTTC
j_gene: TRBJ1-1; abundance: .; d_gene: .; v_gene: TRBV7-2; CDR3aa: CASSLRDPNTEAFF; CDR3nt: TGTGCCAGCAGCCTCCGGGACCCGAACACTGAAGCTTTCTTT
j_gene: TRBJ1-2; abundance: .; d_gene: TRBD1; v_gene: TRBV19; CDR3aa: CASSGDRAPNYGYTF; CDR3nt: TGTGCCAGTAGTGGTGACAGGGCCCCCAACTATGGCTACACCTTC
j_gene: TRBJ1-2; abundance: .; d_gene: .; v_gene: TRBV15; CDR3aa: CATRSTWDYGYTF; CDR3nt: TGTGCCACCAGATCTACTTGGGACTATGGCTACACCTTC
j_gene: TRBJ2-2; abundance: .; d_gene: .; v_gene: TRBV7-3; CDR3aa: CASSLTLGYTGELFF; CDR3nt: TGTGCCAGCAGCTTAACGTTGGGGTACACCGGGGAGCTGTTTTTT
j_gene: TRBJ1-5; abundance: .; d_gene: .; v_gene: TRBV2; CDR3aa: CASMETKSGNQPQHF; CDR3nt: TGTGCCAGCATGGAGACCAAATCGGGCAATCAGCCCCAGCATTTT
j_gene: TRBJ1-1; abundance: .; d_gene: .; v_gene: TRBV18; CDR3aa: CASSPSAPAIKTEAFF; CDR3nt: TGTGCCAGCTCACCATCAGCTCCCGCCATAAAGACTGAAGCTTTCTTT
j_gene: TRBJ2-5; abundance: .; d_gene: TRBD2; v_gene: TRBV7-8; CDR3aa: CASSRGLAETQYF; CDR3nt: TGTGCCAGCAGTCGTGGACTAGCGGAGACCCAGTACTTC
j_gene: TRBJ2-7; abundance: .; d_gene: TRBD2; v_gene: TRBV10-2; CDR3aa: CASRGVASGNRSYEQYF; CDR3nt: TGCGCCAGCAGAGGTGTGGCTAGCGGGAACCGATCCTACGAGCAGTACTTC
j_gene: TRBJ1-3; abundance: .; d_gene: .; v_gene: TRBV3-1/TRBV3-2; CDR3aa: CASSFQQGRGGNTIYF; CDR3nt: TGTGCCAGCAGCTTCCAACAGGGCCGAGGAGGAAACACCATATATTTT
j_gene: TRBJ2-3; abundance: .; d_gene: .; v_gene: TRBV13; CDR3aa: CASSLTREGTDTQYF; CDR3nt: TGTGCCAGCAGCTTAACTAGGGAGGGCACAGATACGCAGTATTTT
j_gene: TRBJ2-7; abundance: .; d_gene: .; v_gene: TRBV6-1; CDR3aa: CASSEFPGYEQYF; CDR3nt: TGTGCCAGCAGTGAATTTCCGGGGTACGAGCAGTACTTC
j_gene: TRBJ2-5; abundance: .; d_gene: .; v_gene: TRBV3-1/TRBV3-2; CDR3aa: CASSQVGSRVETQYF; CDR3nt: TGTGCCAGCAGCCAAGTTGGGTCTAGGGTGGAGACCCAGTACTTC
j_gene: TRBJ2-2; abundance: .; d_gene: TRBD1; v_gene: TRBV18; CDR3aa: CASSPKNRGPPGTGELFF; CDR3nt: TGTGCCAGCTCACCAAAAAACAGGGGCCCACCGGGGACCGGGGAGCTGTTTTTT